The next 28 T cell receptor beta chains were all read from a single sample in a study of blood T cell repertoires in COVID-19. Clones were sequenced by immunoSEQ multiplex PCR, and TCRdb holds only the in-frame ones, with some missing. Here the sample spans about 68,000 clones, around 86% being singletons. Sequencing was carried out using peripheral blood. The receptors stem from a man aged 25-40 years with acute or convalescent COVID-19.

The V and J genes are TRBV5-4 and TRBJ2-3, with D perhaps matching TRBD1 (6 bases). Germline-derived CDR1 and CDR2 are SGHNT and YYREEE (reference sequence). Between the trimmed V and J ends, which lost 6 bases and 3 bases, there was a span of 17 bases. The CDR3 runs to 15 residues. CDR3 DNA: TGTGCCAGCACCCCTGGGGGCGCCCATACAGATACGCAGTATTTT. Its translation: CASTPGGAHTDTQYF.

The chain uses TRBV2 and TRBJ1-5, with a weak D call TRBD1 (5 bases). The germline V and J ends were trimmed by 3 bases and 11 bases, with 20 bases remaining between them. The germline V gene encodes CDR1 SNHLY and CDR2 FYNNEI. The CDR3 length is 15 residues. The chain's CDR3 is CASSDADSPYETQHF. The CDR3 DNA is TGTGCCAGCAGTGATGCAGACAGTCCCTATGAGACCCAGCATTTT.

This clone was counted a single time. The CDR3 DNA sequence: TGTGCCAGCAGCAAGAGGGAGGGCCTAACAGATACGCAGTATTTT. It yields the protein CASSKREGLTDTQYF. The chain joins TRBV9 to TRBJ2-3, with TRBD2 identical over 7 bases. The CDR3 extends over 15 amino acids. CDR1 SGDLS and CDR2 YYNGEE come from the germline V gene. Losses at the gene ends were 4 bases for V and 3 bases for J; bases not matched to a gene: 8. Full variable domain (outside the CDR3, taken from reference TRBV9 and TRBJ2-3): DSGVTQTPKHLITATGQRVTLRCSPRSGDLSVYWYQQSLDQGLQFLIQYYNGEERAKGNILERFSAQQFPDLHSELNLSSLELGDSALYFCASSKREGLTDTQYFGPGTRLTVL.

This chain uses TRBV29-1 with TRBJ2-7, with TRBD1 identical over 10 bases. The CDR3 is made up of 13 amino acids. Looked up from germline, CDR1 is SQVTM and CDR2 is ANQGSEA. With 6 bases clipped from V and 5 bases from J, the junction kept 7 bases outside the gene matches. For the CDR3, the DNA is TGCAGCGTCGGTAGACAGGGGGCTCACGAGCAGTACTTC. This sequence encodes CSVGRQGAHEQYF.

As for this clone: The same CDR3 can be traced to other DNA sequences in this sample. The chain uses TRBV6-2 or TRBV6-3 and TRBJ2-7; 8 bases are a match to TRBD2. Germline CDR1 and CDR2: MNHEY and SVGEGT. Trimming at V came to 2 bases and at J to 0 bases, leaving 0 bases not matched to a gene. The CDR3 runs to 14 residues. The CDR3 coding sequence is TGTGCCAGCAGTTACACTAGCGGCTCCTACGAGCAGTACTTC. This encodes CASSYTSGSYEQYF.

The CDR3 region has the DNA TGTGCCAGCAGTTACCCGGGACAGGGGCCCCACGAGCAGTACTTC. It specifies CASSYPGQGPHEQYF. The chain carries TRBV7-3 and TRBJ2-7; TRBD1 matches 10 bases. The CDR3 sequence is 15 residues long. Germline CDR1 SGHTA, CDR2 FQGTGA. V lost 6 bases, J lost 5 bases, and 10 bases stayed unmatched.

V and J are TRBV7-9 and TRBJ2-3; 7 nucleotides align to TRBD2. Unmatched junction bases numbered 5, after V lost 7 bases and J lost 1 base. The CDR3 has 14 residues. Germline V gene data show CDR1 as SEHNR and CDR2 as FQNEAQ (reference sequence). CDR3 in DNA: TGTGCCAGCACCCCGAGCGGGGGCACAGATACGCAGTATTTT. This gives the protein CASTPSGGTDTQYF.

The CDR3, as DNA: TGTGCCAGCAGCAATACTCCTGGAGGGACGAAGAAAACAAGCTCCTACAATGAGCAGTTCTTC. Its translation: CASSNTPGGTKKTSSYNEQFF. The rearrangement joins TRBV21-1 to TRBJ2-1; the table names TRBD2, a call not compared with the DNA. TRBV21-1 is flagged as a pseudogene. This CDR3 is 21 amino acids long.

The CDR3 loop is CASSFQTGGRTEAFF. DNA for the CDR3: TGTGCCAGCAGTTTCCAGACAGGGGGTAGGACTGAAGCTTTCTTT. This chain links TRBV28 with TRBJ1-1, with 9 bases fitting TRBD1. Germline CDR1 and CDR2: MDHEN and SYDVKM. This CDR3 spans 15 amino acids. V shed 3 bases, J shed 5 bases, and the junction held 7 bases outside the gene matches.

The chain has TRBV11-2 and TRBJ2-3; TRBD2 agrees at 7 bases. V shed 7 bases and J 5 bases; nucleotides not matched to a gene: 9. The CDR3 is 14 residues long. Germline CDR1 reads SGHAT; CDR2 reads FQNNGV. CDR3 bases: TGTGCCAGCACCCGACTAGCTTGGGGAGATACGCAGTATTTT. Protein product: CASTRLAWGDTQYF.

The chain employs TRBV9 and TRBJ2-1; 14 bases agree with TRBD2. The CDR3 runs to 18 residues. Looked up from germline, CDR1 is SGDLS and CDR2 is YYNGEE. J gave up 4 bases and V 4 bases, and 10 bases lay outside the gene matches. Written as DNA, the CDR3 is TGTGCCAGCAGCTTTGGACTAGCGGGAGGATCTGGATACAATGAGCAGTTCTTC. This encodes CASSFGLAGGSGYNEQFF.

V usage is TRBV28 and J usage is TRBJ2-5; D possibly corresponds to TRBD1 (5 bases). The J call is uncertain, as TRBJ2-7 better fits the DNA end. Per the germline V gene, CDR1 is MDHEN and CDR2 is SYDVKM. The CDR3 length is 17 residues. As DNA, the CDR3 is TGTGCCAGCAGTTTACTCGACCAGGGCAAGCCCTCCTACGAGCAGTACTTC. Translation: CASSLLDQGKPSYEQYF.

The chain recombines TRBV5-1 with TRBJ1-2; no firm D call. CDR3 length: 14 residues. Deletions cut 5 bases from V and 4 bases from J, with 15 bases between. Per germline, CDR1 SGHRS and CDR2 YFSETQ. CDR3: CASSDLHSIYGYTF. DNA of the CDR3: TGCGCCAGCAGTGACCTCCACAGTATCTATGGCTACACCTTC.

The CDR3 coding sequence is TGCGCCAGCAGCCCAGGGACAGCTGTCAGGGCGGTCTATGGCTACACCTTC. This codes for CASSPGTAVRAVYGYTF. V is TRBV5-1 and J is TRBJ1-2; 7 bases align to TRBD1. There are 17 residues in the CDR3. Trimming took 4 bases from V and 4 from J; bases not matched to a gene: 16. Germline V CDR1 and CDR2: SGHRS, YFSETQ. The full variable domain, completed using reference TRBV5-1 and TRBJ1-2, is KAGVTQTPRYLIKTRGQQVTLSCSPISGHRSVSWYQQTPGQGLQFLFEYFSETQRNKGNFPGRFSGRQFSNSRSEMNVSTLELGDSALYLCASSPGTAVRAVYGYTFGSGTRLTVV.

CDR3 in amino acids: CASSRKGQGAVSGYTF. The CDR3 nucleotides are TGCGCCAGCAGCCGAAAAGGACAGGGGGCGGTATCTGGCTACACCTTC. This chain connects TRBV4-3 to TRBJ1-2, with 11 bases fitting TRBD1. CDR3 length: 16 residues. J gave up 7 bases and V 4 bases, and 11 bases lay outside the gene matches. Germline CDR1 and CDR2: LGHNA and YSLEER.

This rearrangement joins TRBV4-2 to TRBJ1-4; no firm D call. In germline, CDR1 is LGHNA, CDR2 YNFKEQ. The CDR3 is 15 residues long. V dropped 4 bases and J dropped 7 bases, with 16 bases sitting between them. CDR3 protein: CASSPKSRSSEKLFF. CDR3 bases: TGTGCCAGCAGCCCCAAGTCCAGGTCCAGTGAAAAACTGTTTTTT.

The genes are TRBV15 and TRBJ1-1; D might be TRBD1 (6 bases). Trimming cost V 1 base and J 5 bases, with 14 bases left between them. CDR1 is LNHNV and CDR2 is YYDKDF in the germline V gene (reference sequence). The CDR3 consists of 15 residues. The CDR3 reads CATSRVRGEGTEAFF. DNA for the CDR3: TGTGCCACCAGCAGAGTTAGGGGGGAGGGGACTGAAGCTTTCTTT.

This chain connects TRBV27 to TRBJ2-1, with a possible D match to TRBD2 (5 bases). Trimming pared 0 bases from V and 4 bases from J, leaving 10 bases between. Germline CDR1 MNHEY, CDR2 SMNVEV (reference sequence). This CDR3 has 15 residues. CDR3 DNA: TGTGCCAGCAGTTTATCGGAAACGGGATACAATGAGCAGTTCTTC. Translating gives CASSLSETGYNEQFF.

J is TRBJ1-2 and V is TRBV28; tentative D call: TRBD1 (6 bases). V lost 6 bases and J lost 5, with 10 bases in between. Germline lookup yields CDR1 MDHEN and CDR2 SYDVKM. There are 12 residues in the CDR3. CDR3 sequence reads: CASSPGDYGYTF. The CDR3 nucleotides read TGTGCCAGCAGCCCAGGGGATTATGGCTACACCTTC.

The chain is built from TRBV28 and TRBJ1-6; 7 bases are a match to TRBD1. The CDR3 consists of 14 residues. The germline V gene has CDR1 MDHEN and CDR2 SYDVKM. V lost 7 bases to trimming and J lost 7 bases; unmatched junction nucleotides: 7. CDR3: CASTLQGQNSPLHF. The CDR3 DNA reads as TGTGCCAGCACCCTACAGGGGCAAAATTCACCCCTCCACTTT.

V and J are TRBV29-1 and TRBJ2-3; 7 bases align to TRBD2. J was trimmed by 4 bases and V by 7 bases; bases with no gene match: 5. The CDR3 sequence is 12 residues long. Germline V lookup: CDR1 SQVTM, CDR2 ANQGSEA. DNA of the CDR3: TGCAGCGCTCGACTAGCAGCAGATACGCAGTATTTT. Protein: CSARLAADTQYF.

This clone appeared once. V and J are TRBV7-2 and TRBJ2-7, with 7 bases fitting TRBD1. The CDR3 consists of 15 residues. Looked up from germline, CDR1 is SGHTA and CDR2 is FQGNSA. V lost 5 bases to trimming and J lost 5 bases; unmatched junction nucleotides: 12. Here the CDR3 DNA reads TGTGCCAGCAGCCCACAGGGGAATAGGGTAGACGAGCAGTACTTC. Its translation: CASSPQGNRVDEQYF.

The gene calls are TRBV4-1 and TRBJ2-7, with 8 nucleotides matching TRBD2. V gave up 4 bases and J gave up 4 bases; unmatched junction bases: 0. CDR1 is MGHRA and CDR2 is YSYEKL in the germline V gene. The CDR3 contains 12 residues. The CDR3 reads CASSPGGYEQYF. The CDR3 DNA follows: TGCGCCAGCAGCCCGGGAGGGTACGAGCAGTACTTC.

The chain has TRBV11-2 and TRBJ1-2, with D perhaps TRBD1 (6 bases). This CDR3 contains 14 residues. The V gene lost 2 bases and the J gene lost 4 bases, with 11 bases spanning the gap. In germline, CDR1 is SGHAT, CDR2 FQNNGV. CDR3 in amino acids: CASSLFRGGYGYTF. As DNA, the CDR3 is TGTGCCAGCAGCTTATTCAGGGGTGGCTATGGCTACACCTTC.

This chain joins TRBV18 and TRBJ1-5, with TRBD1 matching over 8 bases. V lost 3 bases, J lost 2 bases, and 0 bases stayed unmatched. CDR1 KGHSH and CDR2 LQKENI come from the germline V gene. There are 14 residues in the CDR3. In DNA form, the CDR3 reads TGTGCCAGCTCACCGGGACAGGGCAATCAGCCCCAGCATTTT. Residues: CASSPGQGNQPQHF.

The chain has TRBV28 and TRBJ2-7, with 7 nucleotides matching TRBD2. CDR1 and CDR2 (germline): MDHEN, SYDVKM. The V and J ends lost 6 bases and 4 bases, in that order; junction bases with no gene match: 9. CDR3 length: 14 amino acids. This chain's CDR3 is CASSLGGSRYEQYF. CDR3 nucleotides: TGTGCCAGCAGCCTCGGGGGGTCGCGATACGAGCAGTACTTC. Full variable domain (remainder filled in from reference TRBV28 and TRBJ2-7): DVKVTQSSRYLVKRTGEKVFLECVQDMDHENMFWYRQDPGLGLRLIYFSYDVKMKEKGDIPEGYSVSREKKERFSLILESASTNQTSMYLCASSLGGSRYEQYFGPGTRLTVT.

The rearrangement joins TRBV4-1 to TRBJ1-1; tentative D call: TRBD1 (5 bases). The germline CDR1 and CDR2 sequences are MGHRA and YSYEKL. Trimming left V 2 bases short and J 5 bases short, with 12 bases between. This CDR3 region has 14 residues. CDR3 residues: CASSQFRGYTEAFF. In DNA form, the CDR3 reads TGCGCCAGCAGCCAATTCCGGGGGTATACTGAAGCTTTCTTT.

The V gene is TRBV6-6, the J gene TRBJ1-5; D ambiguous. The CDR3 has 12 amino acids. The germline V gene has CDR1 MNHNY and CDR2 SVGAGI (reference sequence). Trimming cost V 1 base and J 8 bases, with 6 bases left between them. As DNA, the CDR3 is TGTGCCAGCAGTTACTTTATTGAGCCCCAGCATTTT. This sequence encodes CASSYFIEPQHF.